A selection of T cell receptor beta chains follows, all from one sample in a study of T-cell reconstitution after alpha-beta-depleted transplantation in children. Via MiXCR, TCRdb re-called the PCR reads, giving one row per CDR3 protein. This sample has more than 200,000 distinct CDR3 sequences, with roughly 25% found just once. The sequences come from PBMCs, mostly from graft donor cells, collected 360 days after TCRalphabeta/CD19-depleted stem cell transplant. The receptors stem from a female patient aged 2-9 years who had a stem cell transplant for congenital amegakaryocytic thrombocytopenia, so the T cells may come from the graft donor. The CDR3 runs from the conserved cysteine through the conserved F or W. Fields, in order: V gene, clone size, J gene, CDR3 length, D gene, CDR3 protein, CDR3 DNA. A D gene is named only where the DNA matches it firmly. Some rows have no size entry. The others give once, few or many, or a class for an expanded clone.

TRBV6-6	few	TRBJ1-1	12	-	CAIGRRNTEAFF	TGTGCCATCGGAAGGCGGAACACTGAAGCTTTCTTT
TRBV5-5	-	TRBJ1-2	15	TRBD1	CASSLEGQGVYGYTF	TGTGCCAGCAGCTTGGAGGGACAGGGCGTCTATGGCTACACCTTC
TRBV12-3/TRBV12-4	-	TRBJ1-6	17	-	CASSLGLAGTYNSPLHF	TGTGCCAGCAGTTTAGGGTTGGCAGGGACCTATAATTCACCCCTCCACTTT
TRBV5-1	-	TRBJ2-3	16	-	CASSRTYATSTDTQYF	TGCGCCAGCAGCAGGACCTACGCTACTAGCACAGATACGCAGTATTTT
TRBV4-3	-	TRBJ2-1	14	-	CASSQDASQDEQFF	TGCGCCAGCAGCCAAGATGCTAGTCAGGATGAGCAGTTCTTC
TRBV9	-	TRBJ1-3	11	-	CASSVVNTIYF	TGTGCCAGCAGCGTAGTTAACACCATATATTTT
TRBV7-2	-	TRBJ2-7	15	-	CASSLESLKEYEQYF	TGTGCCAGCAGCTTAGAATCCCTGAAAGAGTACGAGCAGTACTTC
TRBV12-3/TRBV12-4	few	TRBJ2-2	16	-	CASSPQTRRLTGELFF	TGTGCCAGCAGCCCACAGACAAGGCGGCTCACCGGGGAGCTGTTTTTT
TRBV3-1	few	TRBJ2-5	14	-	CASSQVPGTGTQYF	TGTGCCAGCAGCCAAGTACCGGGGACTGGGACCCAGTACTTC
TRBV7-2	many	TRBJ2-1	17	TRBD2	CASSPGLAGPSYNEQFF	TGTGCCAGCAGCCCGGGACTAGCGGGTCCCTCCTACAATGAGCAGTTCTTC
TRBV9	many	TRBJ2-5	16	TRBD1	CASSGSGTGSQETQYF	TGTGCCAGCAGCGGGTCCGGGACAGGGTCTCAAGAGACCCAGTACTTC